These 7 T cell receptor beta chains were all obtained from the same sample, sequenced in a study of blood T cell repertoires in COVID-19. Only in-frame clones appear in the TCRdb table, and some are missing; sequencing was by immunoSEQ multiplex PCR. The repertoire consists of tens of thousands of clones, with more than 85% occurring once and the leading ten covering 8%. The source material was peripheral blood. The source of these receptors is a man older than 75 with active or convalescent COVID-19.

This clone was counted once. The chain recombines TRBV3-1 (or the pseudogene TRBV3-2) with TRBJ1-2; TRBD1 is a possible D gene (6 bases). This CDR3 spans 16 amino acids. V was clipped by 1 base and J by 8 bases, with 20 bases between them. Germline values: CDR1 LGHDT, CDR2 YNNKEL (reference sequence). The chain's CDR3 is CASSQGWGGGFGGYTF. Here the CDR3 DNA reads TGTGCCAGCAGCCAAGGCTGGGGAGGGGGATTTGGAGGCTACACCTTC.

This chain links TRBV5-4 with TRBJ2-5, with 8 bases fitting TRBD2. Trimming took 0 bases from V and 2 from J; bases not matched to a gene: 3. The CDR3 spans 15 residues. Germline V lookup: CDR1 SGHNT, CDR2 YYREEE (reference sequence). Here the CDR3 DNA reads TGTGCCAGCAGCTTGGGGCGGGGGGTACAAGAGACCCAGTACTTC. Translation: CASSLGRGVQETQYF.

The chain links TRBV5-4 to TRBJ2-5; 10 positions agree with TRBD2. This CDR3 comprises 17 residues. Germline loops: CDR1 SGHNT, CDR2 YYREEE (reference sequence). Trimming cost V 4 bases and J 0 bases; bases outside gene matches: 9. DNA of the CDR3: TGTGCCAGCAGCCTGCGGACTAGCGGAATGAACCAAGAGACCCAGTACTTC. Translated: CASSLRTSGMNQETQYF. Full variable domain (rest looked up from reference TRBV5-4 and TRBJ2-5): ETGVTQSPTHLIKTRGQQVTLRCSSQSGHNTVSWYQQALGQGPQFIFQYYREEENGRGNFPPRFSGLQFPNYSSELNVNALELDDSALYLCASSLRTSGMNQETQYFGPGTRLLVL.

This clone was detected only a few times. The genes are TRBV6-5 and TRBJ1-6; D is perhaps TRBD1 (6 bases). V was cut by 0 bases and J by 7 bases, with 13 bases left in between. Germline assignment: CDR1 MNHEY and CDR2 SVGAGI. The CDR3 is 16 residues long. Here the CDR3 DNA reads TGTGCCAGCAGTTACTCGGGGGGGGCGGGCAATTCACCCCTCCACTTT. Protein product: CASSYSGGAGNSPLHF.

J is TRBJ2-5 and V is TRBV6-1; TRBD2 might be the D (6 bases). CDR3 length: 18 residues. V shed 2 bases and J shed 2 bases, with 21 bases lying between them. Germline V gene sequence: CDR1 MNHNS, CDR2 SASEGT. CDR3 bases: TGTGCCAGCAGTGAACCGGGTCCCCTGGGACTCTGGCAAGAGACCCAGTACTTC. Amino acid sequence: CASSEPGPLGLWQETQYF.

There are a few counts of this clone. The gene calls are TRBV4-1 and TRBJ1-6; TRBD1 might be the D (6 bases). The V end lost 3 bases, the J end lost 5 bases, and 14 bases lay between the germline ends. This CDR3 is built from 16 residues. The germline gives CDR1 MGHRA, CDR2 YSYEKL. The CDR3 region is CASSQNRVGDNSPLHF. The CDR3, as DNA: TGCGCCAGCAGCCAGAACAGGGTGGGGGATAATTCACCCCTCCACTTT.

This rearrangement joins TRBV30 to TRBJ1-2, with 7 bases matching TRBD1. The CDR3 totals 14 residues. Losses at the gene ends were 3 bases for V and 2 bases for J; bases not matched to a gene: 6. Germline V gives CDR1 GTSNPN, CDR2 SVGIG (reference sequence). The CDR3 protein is CAWRSRGRNYGYTF. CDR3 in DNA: TGTGCCTGGAGGAGTAGGGGGCGGAACTATGGCTACACCTTC.